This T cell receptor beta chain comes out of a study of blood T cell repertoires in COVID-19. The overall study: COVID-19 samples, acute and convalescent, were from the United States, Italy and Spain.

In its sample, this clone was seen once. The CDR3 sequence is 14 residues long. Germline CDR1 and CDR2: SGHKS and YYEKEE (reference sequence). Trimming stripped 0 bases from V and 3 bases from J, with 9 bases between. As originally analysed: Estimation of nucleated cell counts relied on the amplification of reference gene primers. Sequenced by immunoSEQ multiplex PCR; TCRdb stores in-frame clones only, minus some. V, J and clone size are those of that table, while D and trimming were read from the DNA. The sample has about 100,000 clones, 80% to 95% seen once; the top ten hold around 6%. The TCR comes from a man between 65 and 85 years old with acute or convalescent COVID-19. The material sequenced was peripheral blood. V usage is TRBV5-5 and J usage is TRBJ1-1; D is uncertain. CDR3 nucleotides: TGTGCCAGCAGCTTGGGCGGCAGCTACACTGAAGCTTTCTTT. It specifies CASSLGGSYTEAFF.